This T cell receptor (beta chain) is drawn from a study of blood T cell repertoires in COVID-19. The CDR3 length is 14 residues. In germline, CDR1 is SNHLY, CDR2 FYNNEI. Trimming removed 6 bases at V and 7 bases at J, with 15 bases between. Method: immunoSEQ multiplex PCR; TCRdb's copy keeps in-frame clones and lacks some. In the table there are 200,000 to 250,000 clones, about 85% of which are singletons. The sample taken for sequencing was peripheral blood. This receptor was obtained from a man aged 35-49 years with acute or convalescent COVID-19. The V and J genes are TRBV2 and TRBJ1-4; D is perhaps TRBD1 (6 bases). This CDR3 is CASRQQGGGEKLFF. The CDR3 DNA reads as TGTGCCAGCAGACAACAGGGAGGGGGTGAAAAACTGTTTTTT.